Following are 26 T cell receptor beta chains from one sample sequenced in a study of T-cell memory formation after mild COVID-19. Via MiXCR, TCRdb re-called the 5' RACE reads, giving one row per CDR3 protein. The repertoire holds roughly 340,000 distinct CDR3 sequences, with more than 15% as singletons. The sequenced sample consisted of PBMCs or a T cell subset sorted from them (not recorded which). Receptors originate from a man aged 18 to 29 who had mild COVID-19 (a few samples of this study predate the infection). Cell type and time point are not known.

This clonotype was recorded at least ten times. This chain joins TRBV24-1 and TRBJ2-5; 7 bases fit TRBD1. CDR3 length: 16 residues. J gave up 5 bases and V 3 bases, and 11 bases lay outside the gene matches. CDR1 is KGHDR and CDR2 is SFDVKD in the germline V gene. The CDR3 loop reads CATSDRREGAGETQYF. The CDR3 bases are TGTGCCACCAGTGATAGGCGTGAGGGGGCAGGTGAGACCCAGTACTTC.

This clonotype was seen many times. The chain has TRBV7-9 and TRBJ2-5; D ambiguous. Trimming removed 3 bases from V and 3 bases from J, with 8 bases in between. The CDR3 totals 13 residues. Germline CDR1 reads SEHNR; CDR2 reads FQNEAQ (reference sequence). In DNA form, the CDR3 reads TGTGCCAGCAGCTTCGGCGGCAAAGAGACCCAGTACTTC. Its translation is CASSFGGKETQYF. The full variable domain, its missing parts supplied by reference TRBV7-9 and TRBJ2-5, is DTGVSQNPRHKITKRGQNVTFRCDPISEHNRLYWYRQTLGQGPEFLTYFQNEAQLEKSRLLSDRFSAERPKGSFSTLEIQRTEQGDSAMYLCASSFGGKETQYFGPGTRLLVL.

In DNA, the CDR3 is TGTGCCAGCAGTTATCGAGCAGGGGAAGATACGCAGTATTTT. Residues: CASSYRAGEDTQYF. The chain carries TRBV12-3 or TRBV12-4 and TRBJ2-3; D might be TRBD1 (6 bases). V was shortened by 4 bases and J by 5 bases, with 13 bases between the two germline ends. The CDR3 runs to 14 residues.

This clonotype was detected only a few times. The chain links TRBV12-3 or TRBV12-4 to TRBJ2-1; TRBD2 matches at 7 bases. This CDR3 region has 14 residues. The V gene end was trimmed by 2 bases and the J gene end by 6 bases; junction bases not matched to a gene: 4. CDR3 sequence (DNA): TGTGCCAGCAGTTTAAGAGCGGGGACCAATGAGCAGTTCTTC. Translation gives CASSLRAGTNEQFF.

The chain has TRBV30 and TRBJ2-5; D uncertain. V lost 2 bases and J lost 1, with 8 bases in between. The CDR3 contains 13 residues. Germline V lookup: CDR1 GTSNPN, CDR2 SVGIG (reference sequence). CDR3 amino acids: CAWSPAFQETQYF. CDR3 DNA: TGTGCCTGGAGTCCGGCCTTCCAAGAGACCCAGTACTTC.

This clonotype came up a few times. This chain uses TRBV6-5 with TRBJ2-3; the D gene is possibly TRBD2 (6 bases). Germline loops: CDR1 MNHEY, CDR2 SVGAGI. The CDR3 has 13 residues. The V and J ends lost 5 bases and 3 bases respectively, with 9 bases between them. As DNA, the CDR3 is TGTGCCAGCAGTCGAGGGAGGACAGATACGCAGTATTTT. Its translation is CASSRGRTDTQYF.

This clonotype was seen repeatedly, ten times or more. The V gene is TRBV12-3 or TRBV12-4, the J gene TRBJ1-6, with 7 bases lining up with TRBD1. The V segment lost 3 bases and the J segment 9 bases; nucleotides outside the gene matches: 5. The CDR3 is made up of 14 amino acids. The CDR3 DNA reads TGTGCCAGCAGTTTGACAGGGCCGGTTTCACCCCTCCACTTT. This translates into CASSLTGPVSPLHF.

This clonotype was observed many times. The genes are TRBV7-2 and TRBJ2-3; the match to TRBD2 covers 8 bases. The CDR3 sequence is 16 residues long. V was clipped by 5 bases and J by 1 base; unmatched bases: 8. Germline V lookup: CDR1 SGHTA, CDR2 FQGNSA. The CDR3 coding sequence is TGTGCCAGCAGCCCCTCCCAAGCGGGGGGCACAGATACGCAGTATTTT. Amino acid sequence: CASSPSQAGGTDTQYF.

As regards this clonotype: A much larger clonotype is one base distant, so this may be a read error. The gene calls are TRBV6-2 or TRBV6-3 and TRBJ2-3; D ambiguous. V was shortened by 4 bases and J by 4 bases, with 6 bases between the two germline ends. The CDR3 sequence is 12 residues long. Germline loops: CDR1 MNHEY, CDR2 SVGEGT. CDR3 nucleotide sequence: TGTGCCAGCAGTTTTGTGGCAGATACGCAGTATTTT. Residues: CASSFVADTQYF.

This clonotype was recorded a few times. V is TRBV4-1 and J is TRBJ2-2; D is unresolved. Germline V gene sequence: CDR1 MGHRA, CDR2 YSYEKL. Trimming took 0 bases from V and 4 from J, leaving 9 bases between them. The CDR3 has 15 amino acids. The chain's CDR3 is CASSQERAVTGELFF. In DNA form, the CDR3 reads TGCGCCAGCAGCCAAGAAAGGGCAGTCACCGGGGAGCTGTTTTTT.

This clonotype was seen only a few times. The chain couples TRBV5-1 to TRBJ1-2; D is unclear. Germline CDR1 reads SGHRS; CDR2 reads YFSETQ. The CDR3 spans 13 residues. The V end lost 1 base, the J end lost 6 bases, and 10 bases lay between the germline ends. In DNA, the CDR3 is TGCGCCAGCAGCTTGCAAGGGCGGGATGGCTACACCTTC. Translation: CASSLQGRDGYTF.

There are a few counts of this clonotype. The rearrangement links TRBV29-1 to TRBJ2-1, with 10 bases identical to TRBD1. Germline CDR1 SQVTM, CDR2 ANQGSEA. After removal of 4 bases from V and 4 bases from J, the junction contained 4 bases not matched to a gene. The CDR3 covers 14 residues. CDR3 amino acids: CSVARDRGYNEQFF. As DNA, the CDR3 is TGCAGCGTTGCCCGGGACAGGGGTTACAATGAGCAGTTCTTC.

This clonotype showed up just a few times. V is TRBV6-6 and J is TRBJ2-3, with a possible D match to TRBD2 (5 bases). With 2 bases removed from V and 2 bases from J, the gap between germline ends came to 14 bases. The germline gives CDR1 MNHNY, CDR2 SVGAGI (reference sequence). The CDR3 spans 16 residues. CDR3 residues: CASSYKEGPITDTQYF. In DNA form, the CDR3 reads TGTGCCAGCAGTTACAAAGAGGGTCCCATCACAGATACGCAGTATTTT.

This clonotype has a handful of counts. The chain links TRBV4-3 to TRBJ2-3, with no clear D. CDR1 and CDR2 (germline): LGHNA, YSLEER. The CDR3 has 16 residues. The germline V and J ends were trimmed by 1 base and 5 bases, with 16 bases remaining between them. CDR3 protein: CASSQGATASRDTQYF. The CDR3 nucleotides read TGCGCCAGCAGCCAAGGCGCCACGGCGTCTAGAGATACGCAGTATTTT.

The chain employs TRBV5-1 and TRBJ1-2; D gene uncertain. Trimming took off 7 bases at V and 3 bases at J, with 10 bases between the two ends. In germline, CDR1 is SGHRS, CDR2 YFSETQ. The CDR3 consists of 12 residues. CDR3 sequence reads: CASSTPDYGYTF. CDR3 nucleotides: TGCGCCAGCTCCACCCCAGACTATGGCTACACCTTC. Looking up the rest from reference TRBV5-1 and TRBJ1-2 gives the full variable domain: KAGVTQTPRYLIKTRGQQVTLSCSPISGHRSVSWYQQTPGQGLQFLFEYFSETQRNKGNFPGRFSGRQFSNSRSEMNVSTLELGDSALYLCASSTPDYGYTFGSGTRLTVV.

The genes are TRBV7-9 and TRBJ1-5; D gene ambiguous. Trimming removed 5 bases at V and 5 bases at J, with 16 bases between. The CDR3 sequence is 15 residues long. From germline, CDR1 is SEHNR and CDR2 FQNEAQ (reference sequence). This CDR3 is CASSPGGGYDQPQHF. The CDR3 DNA is TGTGCCAGCAGCCCAGGAGGAGGTTATGATCAGCCCCAGCATTTT.

This clonotype was picked up a small number of times. The genes are TRBV29-1 and TRBJ2-5; D not resolved. Trimming removed 3 bases from V and 5 bases from J, with 10 bases in between. This CDR3 is built from 12 residues. The germline CDR1 and CDR2 sequences are SQVTM and ANQGSEA. CDR3 nucleotide sequence: TGCAGCGTTGAGAAGGCCGAGGAGACCCAGTACTTC. Protein product: CSVEKAEETQYF.

The chain combines TRBV4-3 with TRBJ1-1; unclear D gene. V gave up 1 base and J gave up 4 bases, with 13 bases separating them. Germline assignment: CDR1 LGHNA and CDR2 YSLEER. The CDR3 contains 15 residues. The chain's CDR3 is CASSQVFGLSTEAFF. The CDR3 DNA reads as TGCGCCAGCAGCCAAGTATTTGGGTTGAGCACTGAAGCTTTCTTT.

The chain uses TRBV4-3 and TRBJ2-3; D is unclear. CDR3 length: 15 residues. Germline values: CDR1 LGHNA, CDR2 YSLEER. V was shortened by 0 bases and J by 2 bases, with 9 bases between the two germline ends. DNA for the CDR3: TGCGCCAGCAGCCAAGATCCAGCAGCCACAGATACGCAGTATTTT. Its protein product is CASSQDPAATDTQYF.

This clonotype appeared a few times. The genes are TRBV15 and TRBJ1-1; no clear D. V gave up 4 bases and J gave up 1 base, with 4 bases separating them. The CDR3 consists of 12 residues. Germline V gene sequence: CDR1 LNHNV, CDR2 YYDKDF (reference sequence). CDR3 sequence reads: CATSKENTEAFF. The CDR3 DNA reads TGTGCCACCAGCAAGGAGAACACTGAAGCTTTCTTT.

J is TRBJ1-1 and V is TRBV2; 12 bases agree with TRBD1. This CDR3 comprises 15 residues. V shed 6 bases and J 7 bases; nucleotides not matched to a gene: 9. Germline-derived CDR1 and CDR2 are SNHLY and FYNNEI. CDR3 protein: CASRLGQGAFNEAFF. CDR3 nucleotides: TGTGCCAGCAGACTGGGACAGGGGGCCTTTAATGAAGCTTTCTTT.

The CDR3 DNA follows: TGTGCCAGCAGCCAACGTACAGGGGGCGACCTGCGTGGCTACACCTTC. Amino acid sequence: CASSQRTGGDLRGYTF. The V call is TRBV3-1, the J call TRBJ1-2; TRBD1 agrees at 9 bases. V was clipped by 2 bases and J by 7 bases; unmatched bases: 11. The CDR3 runs 16 residues. The germline V gene encodes CDR1 LGHDT and CDR2 YNNKEL (reference sequence).

This clonotype was recorded a few times. The V call is TRBV5-1, the J call TRBJ2-5; the match to TRBD2 covers 8 bases. V shed 2 bases and J 3 bases; nucleotides not matched to a gene: 6. The length of the CDR3 is 15 residues. Germline assignment: CDR1 SGHRS and CDR2 YFSETQ. As DNA, the CDR3 is TGCGCCAGCAGCTTAACCGGGACTAGTGAAGAGACCCAGTACTTC. Translating it yields CASSLTGTSEETQYF.

J is TRBJ2-2 and V is TRBV5-5, with D hard to call. Deletions cut 3 bases from V and 4 bases from J, with 25 bases between. The length of the CDR3 is 19 residues. Per the germline V gene, CDR1 is SGHKS and CDR2 is YYEKEE (reference sequence). The CDR3 DNA sequence: TGTGCCAGCAGCTCTCGGTTACAGACGGCGATGAGCCGCACCGGGGAGCTGTTTTTT. This encodes CASSSRLQTAMSRTGELFF.

The V and J genes are TRBV7-7 and TRBJ2-1; 7 positions match TRBD2. The CDR3 has 15 amino acids. V dropped 1 base and J dropped 4; count of bases not matched to a gene: 4. Germline assignment: CDR1 SSHAT and CDR2 FNYEAQ (reference sequence). In DNA, the CDR3 is TGTGCCAGCAGCTTAGGAGCGGGGCTATACAATGAGCAGTTCTTC. This gives the protein CASSLGAGLYNEQFF.

This chain connects TRBV7-9 to TRBJ1-1; a possible D gene is TRBD1 (6 bases). The CDR3 runs to 12 residues. CDR1 is SEHNR, CDR2 FQNEAQ, per germline (reference sequence). Trimming cost V 6 bases and J 5 bases, with 10 bases left between them. The CDR3 DNA reads as TGTGCCAGCAGGCGGGGGCCTACTGAAGCTTTCTTT. As protein: CASRRGPTEAFF. Full variable domain (missing parts from reference TRBV7-9 and TRBJ1-1): DTGVSQNPRHKITKRGQNVTFRCDPISEHNRLYWYRQTLGQGPEFLTYFQNEAQLEKSRLLSDRFSAERPKGSFSTLEIQRTEQGDSAMYLCASRRGPTEAFFGQGTRLTVV.